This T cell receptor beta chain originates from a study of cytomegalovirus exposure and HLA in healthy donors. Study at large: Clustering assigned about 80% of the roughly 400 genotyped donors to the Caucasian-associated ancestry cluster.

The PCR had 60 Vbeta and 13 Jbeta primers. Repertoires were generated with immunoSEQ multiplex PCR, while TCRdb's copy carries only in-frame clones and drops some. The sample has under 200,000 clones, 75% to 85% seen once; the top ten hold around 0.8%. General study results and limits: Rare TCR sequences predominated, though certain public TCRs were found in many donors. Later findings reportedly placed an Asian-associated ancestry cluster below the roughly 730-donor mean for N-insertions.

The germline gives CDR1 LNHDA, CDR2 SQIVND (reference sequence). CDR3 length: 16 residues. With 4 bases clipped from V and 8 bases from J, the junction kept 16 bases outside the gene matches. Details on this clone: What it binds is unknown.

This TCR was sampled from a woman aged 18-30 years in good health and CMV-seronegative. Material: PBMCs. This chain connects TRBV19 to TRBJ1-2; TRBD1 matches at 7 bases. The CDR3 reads CASSTARDSPVGGYTF. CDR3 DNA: TGTGCCAGTAGTACCGCCCGGGACAGCCCCGTCGGGGGCTACACCTTC.